This TCR beta chain was retrieved from a study of blood T cell repertoires in COVID-19. Study-level information: COVID-19 samples collected from the United States, Italy and Spain covered acute and convalescent phases. Nucleic acid was either cDNA or gDNA, and it came from T cells, B-cell-depleted T cells, or PBMCs.

As handled by the study authors: Reference gene primer amplification gave estimated nucleated cell counts. The method was immunoSEQ multiplex PCR; TCRdb's version includes in-frame clones alone and lacks a portion of them. That table gives V, J and clone size, and the DNA gave D and trimming. This repertoire shows 110,000 or so clones, approximately 80% found once; its top ten account for roughly 6%. CDR1 is SGHDT and CDR2 is YYEEEE in the germline V gene. The CDR3 consists of 13 residues. V dropped 1 base and J dropped 4 bases, with 7 bases sitting between them. The chain is built from TRBV5-6 and TRBJ2-3, with D possibly matching TRBD1 (5 bases). This clonotype originated in a man between 70 and 80 years old with acute or convalescent COVID-19. The specimen was peripheral blood. DNA for the CDR3: TGTGCCAGCAGCTTGCCAGGGTCAGATACGCAGTATTTT. Protein: CASSLPGSDTQYF.